What follows is one TCR beta chain and its context. This clone turned up a few times. Its target antigen remains unknown. No base quality values were provided; no much bigger clone lies one nucleotide off. The method was the immunoSEQ multiplex PCR assay. For the multiplex PCR, a mixture combining 60 forward primers for TCR Vbeta segments and 13 reverse primers for TCR Jbeta segments was used. The CDR3 region of rearranged TCR beta genes was amplified from genomic DNA by a multiplex PCR assay. The amplified TCR beta libraries were sequenced on the Illumina HiSeq System as 87-base-pair reads. The authors' analysis ran thus. A later analysis tallied 75 million to 95 million unique TCR beta chains across the roughly 610 repertoires, and roughly 11 million of those chains were shared by two or more donors. Raw reads were error-corrected and collapsed into unique sequences by a nearest-neighbor algorithm in which closely related sequences were merged to remove PCR and sequencing errors. Alignment of CDR3 sequences to IMGT reference sequences was used to assign V, D and J gene segments. Each retained sequence needed at least a six-nucleotide match to both a V gene segment and a J gene segment. A rearrangement was called productive if the CDR3 had no stop codons and remained in frame with V and J, and every other rearrangement was called non-productive. CDR3 was defined according to IMGT convention as the region running from the second conserved V-encoded cysteine to the conserved J-encoded phenylalanine. In an earlier analysis of 550 to 650 of the donors, sequences lacking an unambiguous match to a single V gene segment were excluded. In an earlier analysis of around 600 of the donors, V segments were called functional above 56.7% productive rearrangements and were called segregating when the between-donor standard deviation exceeded 5%. A statistical classification framework was built to diagnose cytomegalovirus status from the catalog of TCR beta chain sequences. V and J gene assignment, in a later analysis, came from comparing TCR nucleotide sequences with IMGT/GENE-DB human TR gene sequences. In a later analysis, CDR3 sequences and most-parsimonious VDJ recombination scenarios were assigned using the TCRdist pipeline. A later analysis defined each TCR beta chain by its CDR3 amino acid sequence plus V-gene family, and excluded reads lacking a unique V-gene family. In a later analysis, 550 to 650 highly shared, low-generation-probability nucleotide sequences were removed to address suspected cross-contamination and a sequencing artifact. In a later analysis, a clonal expansion index for each public chain was calculated from normalized within-repertoire ranks of inferred template counts. Generation probabilities in a later analysis came from a VDJ recombination model fitted to out-of-frame rearrangements, and those results were checked against IGoR. Hypergeometric tests were used in a later analysis to score TCR-TCR, TCR-HLA and TCR-CMV co-occurrence, with a repertoire-size bias correction applied to the TCR pairs. False discovery rates were estimated in a later analysis by permuting HLA or CMV assignments 20 times. A later analysis grouped co-occurring TCRs with DBSCAN, adding TCRdist sequence similarity when clustering within HLA-allele-positive subsets. Repertoires with fewer than 30,000 or more than 120,000 public chains, plus five repertoires with anomalous nucleotide sharing, were excluded from co-occurrence clustering. Not all clones reach the TCRdb copy of this immuneACCESS table, which keeps in-frame sequences only. Checked studies attribute under half of the gap to unresolved V genes and leave the rest unexplained. V, J and clone size are those of that table, while D and trimming were read from the DNA. The sample table contains 89,000 or so clones; only one count was recorded for about 80% of them. Roughly 11% of the sample is in the top ten clones.

The cohort was made up of 666 healthy bone marrow donors. Cohort members were all nominally healthy when sampled, although unrecorded immune exposures were likely present. The donor was CMV seropositive and belonged to the group of more than 250 seropositive cohort members. Each donor provided a peripheral blood sample, and peripheral blood mononuclear cells were used for TCR beta sequencing. The Qiagen DNeasy Blood Extraction Kit was used to extract genomic DNA from the blood cell samples. The data were taken from a study of cytomegalovirus exposure and HLA in healthy donors (dated by TCRdb to the late 2010s). At the level of the whole study: An earlier analysis of some 550 of the donors reported 250 to 300 Gb of sequence data and 117 million unique TCR beta sequences from about 200 million T cells. Rather than drawing on any new phenotypic data, the later analysis identified candidate immune exposures from TCR beta sequences and the way those sequences occurred across donors. Typing coverage differed by locus: A, B, C, DRB1 and DQB1 were typed in about 620-630 donors, DQA1 in approximately 520, DPA1 in around 610, and DPB1 in approximately 450. All discovery cohort repertoires had been generated using a single sequencing platform. In addition to the first cohort of around 670 subjects, a separate validation cohort of about 120 different subjects was used. An earlier analysis of several hundred of the donors applied high-throughput TCR beta sequencing to assess whether each TCR beta V gene segment acted as functional or pseudogenic. Of the 300 to 400 genotyped donors, approximately 83% fell in the genetic ancestry cluster associated with self-reported Caucasian donors. The study aimed to test whether cataloging public T cell receptors could reveal signatures of past pathogen exposure. Donor age, sex, ethnicity and CMV serostatus were compiled alongside the repertoire data. A later analysis re-analyzed previously published TCR beta repertoires from 600 to 850 donors and added high-resolution HLA genotyping to study TCR occurrence patterns. Both class I and class II loci were covered by HLA typing, at four-digit resolution. A handful of DR-DQ haplotypes were handled as single units for association and clustering because linkage in the cohort was strong. The study combined high-throughput TCR immunosequencing, statistical association of individual TCRs with disease status, and machine learning to predict cytomegalovirus infection status. Genome-wide SNP genotypes for about 55% of the roughly 670 donors were used in a later genetic analysis, which treated that subset as a discovery cohort. An early release that covered fewer than 800 HLA-typed donors contained approximately 300 gigabases of sequencing data and tens of millions of unique TCR sequences. The study profiled the T cell repertoires of 500 to 800 subjects by immunosequencing and related them to cytomegalovirus serostatus. On average, around 240,000 unique TCR beta nucleotide sequences were sequenced per donor among roughly 430 genotyped donors of the cohort, with around 19% of those sequences being non-productive. On the study overall, not on this receptor specifically: In both the original and validation cohorts, the classifier was reported to diagnose cytomegalovirus status with high specificity and sensitivity. Compared with the approximately 600-donor mean, donors in an Asian-associated ancestry cluster had fewer N-insertions in productive TCRs, according to a later genetic analysis. The cohort was sequenced for TCR beta chains only, and without alpha or paired-chain data the features that could be detected were limited. A later analysis found that most CMV-associated TCR beta chains appeared HLA-restricted, with HLA associations seemingly driven largely by CMV exposure. Most TCR sequences were observed very rarely across donors, whereas some public TCRs were present in many individuals. According to a later analysis, TCR association rates differed among HLA loci, with DRB1 alleles showing the most associated TCRs and HLA-C alleles showing the fewest. Because HLA typing was unavailable for some donors at each locus, only the typed subset was used in association tests. A further reported finding was that TCR beta sequences accurately predicted the HLA-A and HLA-B alleles for most subjects in the first cohort. When HLA alleles, especially DR and DQ, strongly co-occurred, TCR associations were difficult to assign to individual alleles. Because the 87-base-pair reads could not distinguish some IMGT-functional V segments, including TRBV6-2 and TRBV6-3, those segments were excluded. A cluster of highly shared sequence variants was judged likely to represent a technical artifact of the sequencing pipeline. Correlated functional status among segregating V segments might be attributable to linkage disequilibrium, but an unknown experimental factor could not be ruled out. Three of the identified cytomegalovirus-associated TCR beta chains were confirmed in vitro to be specific for cytomegalovirus antigens. Because counts were too low, seventeen rarely observed V segments, including chromosome 9 orphons, were left out of the earlier analysis of several hundred of the donors. A later analysis found that HLA-associated TCR beta chains were more clonally expanded and had lower generation probabilities than equally common non-associated chains. For the cohort, immune exposure information was limited to CMV serostatus. In a later analysis, around 17,000 TCR beta sequences were associated with specific HLA alleles at a false discovery rate of 0.05. According to a later analysis, parvovirus B19, influenza, CMV and Epstein-Barr virus appeared linked to several top co-occurrence clusters. A total of about 150 TCR beta chains were listed by the study as associated with cytomegalovirus. Sequencing depth was assumed to be roughly uniform across donors in the presence/absence analyses, though that assumption may not hold. A later genetic analysis associated a missense DCLRE1C variant with V-gene and J-gene trimming of TCR beta chains, and an independent cohort replicated the association. An earlier analysis of approximately 530 of the donors showed that most TCR beta V segments appeared in productive rearrangements either about 87% or about 30% of the time, which broadly matched IMGT annotations. According to the authors, the approach could potentially be generalized to other disease states and immunological phenotypes.

V lost 7 bases and J lost 5 bases, and the count of bases not matched to a germline gene is 9. Taken from the germline V gene, the CDR1 and CDR2 loops are SQVTM and ANQGSEA. The CDR3 has 13 amino acids, counting the end cysteine and phenylalanine. Only CDR3 DNA is held: 39 bases, read in frame from base 1. The V gene is TRBV29-1 and the J gene is TRBJ2-5, and TRBD1 aligns with 8 junction nucleotides. Sequenced: PBMCs. The TCR sequence derives from a man younger than 35 in good health and CMV-seropositive. The DNA is as follows: TGCAGCGCGGGACAGGTTGGGCCCGAGACCCAGTACTTC. This codes for CSAGQVGPETQYF.